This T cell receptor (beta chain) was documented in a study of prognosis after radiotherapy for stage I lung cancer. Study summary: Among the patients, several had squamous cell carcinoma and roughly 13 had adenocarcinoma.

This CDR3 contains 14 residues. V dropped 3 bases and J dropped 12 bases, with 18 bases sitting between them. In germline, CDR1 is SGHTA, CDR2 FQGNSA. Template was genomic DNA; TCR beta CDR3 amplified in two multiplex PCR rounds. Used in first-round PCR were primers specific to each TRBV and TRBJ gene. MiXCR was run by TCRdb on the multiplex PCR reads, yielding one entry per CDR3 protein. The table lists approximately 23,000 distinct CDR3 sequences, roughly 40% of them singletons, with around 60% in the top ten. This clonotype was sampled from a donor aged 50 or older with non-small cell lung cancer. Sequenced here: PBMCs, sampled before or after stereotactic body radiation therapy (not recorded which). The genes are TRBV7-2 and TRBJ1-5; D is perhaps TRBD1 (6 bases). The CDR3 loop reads CASSFTGMRHLQHF. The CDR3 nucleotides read TGTGCCAGCAGCTTCACAGGGATGCGTCATCTCCAGCATTTT.